The entry that follows covers one TCR beta chain sequence. Its antigen is as yet unknown. The same CDR3 also results from other DNA sequences found in this sample. This entry comes from a study of cytomegalovirus exposure and HLA in healthy donors. About the study: Membership in the Caucasian-associated ancestry cluster was found for around 81% of almost 400 genotyped donors.

Study outcomes and limitations: Under in vitro conditions, a few CMV-associated chains were confirmed as specific for CMV antigens.

Researchers ran the PCR with 60 Vbeta and 13 Jbeta primers. This table comes from immunoSEQ multiplex PCR, and its TCRdb copy is limited to in-frame clones, with some not included. The table for this sample gives about 88,000 clones. The sequence derives from a girl between 10 and 17 years old in good health and CMV-seropositive. The sample comprised PBMCs.

The CDR3 DNA is TGTGCCATCAGTGAGTCGAGGGAAGCTTTCTTT. It translates to CAISESREAFF. The rearrangement joins TRBV10-3 to TRBJ1-1; D is uncertain. V was cut by 0 bases and J by 8 bases, with 4 bases left in between. CDR3 length equals 11 residues. Germline CDR1 is ENHRY and CDR2 is SYGVKD.